The clone carrying this T cell receptor (beta chain) was counted a few times. Its antigen is not known. This specimen comes from a study of blood T cells in healthy people across ages. Background on the study: Capture by template switching was about one barcoded beta molecule per two T cells.

A second about 7 to 11 cycle PCR used barcoded and J-beta primers. Tags on each cDNA molecule came from a template-switch adaptor with 12 random nucleotides. Each CDR3 protein gets one entry after TCRdb re-called the 5' RACE reads with MiXCR. The table shows roughly 680,000 distinct CDR3 sequences, with around a fifth occurring only once. General study points: In these data, TCR beta diversity tracked strongly with naive T cell percentage.

For every donor, a draw yielded roughly 10 milliliters of peripheral blood. This TCR derives from a man between 65 and 85 years old in good health. The specimen sequenced was blood.

CDR3 in amino acids: CASSLVGRGYYEQYF. The CDR3 DNA reads TGCGCCAGCAGCTTGGTGGGCAGGGGCTATTACGAGCAGTACTTC. The V call is TRBV5-1, the J call TRBJ2-7; perhaps TRBD1 as D (6 bases). The V gene lost 0 bases and the J gene lost 4 bases, with 14 bases spanning the gap. The CDR3 runs to 15 residues. Germline CDR1 reads SGHRS; CDR2 reads YFSETQ.